This T cell receptor (beta chain) was documented in a study of cytomegalovirus exposure and HLA in healthy donors. The PCR was carried out with 60 Vbeta primers and 13 Jbeta primers. Clones were read by immunoSEQ multiplex PCR, and TCRdb kept only the in-frame ones, dropping some. The sample has 100,000 to 150,000 clones, approximately 84% seen once. This CDR3 spans 14 amino acids. CDR1 and CDR2 (germline): SGHAT, FQNNGV. The V gene lost 1 base and the J gene lost 3 bases, with 9 bases spanning the gap. The sample taken for sequencing was PBMCs. The receptor comes from a man aged 18 to 29 in good health and CMV-seropositive. The chain couples TRBV11-2 to TRBJ1-2, with unresolved D. This chain's CDR3 is CASSLASTYYGYTF. The CDR3 DNA reads as TGTGCCAGCAGCTTAGCTTCGACATACTATGGCTACACCTTC.